Presented here are 9 T cell receptor beta chains from one specimen sequenced in a study of CD8 T cells in Susac syndrome. The authors reverse transcribed roughly 0.45 to 1 ug RNA with random hexamers. In TCRdb, the immunoSEQ multiplex PCR reads were re-called with MiXCR into one record per CDR3 protein. The table includes approximately 190,000 distinct CDR3 sequences, more than 85% detected once. The specimen was CD4+ T cells from PBMCs. Receptors were obtained from a human donor with Susac syndrome.

This rearrangement joins TRBV10-2 to TRBJ2-3; D unresolved. This CDR3 contains 13 residues. V dropped 4 bases and J dropped 1 base, with 6 bases sitting between them. The germline V gene encodes CDR1 WSHSY and CDR2 SAAADI. CDR3 loop: CASSGSGTDTQYF. The CDR3 bases are TGCGCCAGCAGTGGCAGCGGCACAGATACGCAGTATTTT.

The rearrangement joins TRBV6-5 to TRBJ1-5, with 7 nucleotides matching TRBD1. CDR1 MNHEY and CDR2 SVGAGI come from the germline V gene. Germline trimming cut 3 bases from V and 4 bases from J; bases unmatched to any gene: 3. The CDR3 covers 14 residues. In DNA form, the CDR3 reads TGTGCCAGCAGTTATCAACAGGGGAATCAGCCCCAGCATTTT. Amino acid sequence: CASSYQQGNQPQHF.

V gene TRBV20-1 combines with J gene TRBJ2-7, with 9 bases lining up with TRBD1. The CDR3 spans 12 residues. The germline CDR1 and CDR2 sequences are DFQATT and SNEGSKA (reference sequence). The CDR3 DNA reads TGCAGAGTGGACAGGGGTGCAGACGAGCAGTACTTC. As protein: CRVDRGADEQYF.

This chain links TRBV9 with TRBJ1-2; no clear D. The CDR3 length is 15 residues. V was pared by 0 bases and J by 7 bases, with 16 bases between. The germline CDR1 and CDR2 sequences are SGDLS and YYNGEE. This chain's CDR3 is CASSVDSSSRFGYTF. The CDR3 region has the DNA TGTGCCAGCAGCGTAGACTCGTCTTCGCGGTTTGGCTACACCTTC.

V and J are TRBV14 and TRBJ2-5, with D perhaps matching TRBD2 (5 bases). The germline V gene encodes CDR1 SGHDN and CDR2 FVKESK. V was cut by 2 bases and J by 4 bases, with 11 bases left in between. This CDR3 comprises 14 residues. In DNA, the CDR3 is TGTGCCAGCAGCCAAACTAGGGTTGGAGAGACCCAGTACTTC. This translates into CASSQTRVGETQYF.

V and J are TRBV18 and TRBJ2-6; TRBD1 agrees at 7 bases. CDR3 length equals 15 residues. CDR1 is KGHSH, CDR2 LQKENI, per germline. V shed 4 bases, J shed 2 bases, and the junction held 2 bases outside the gene matches. DNA of the CDR3: TGTGCCAGCTCACGACAGGGAACTGGGGCCAACGTCCTGACTTTC. Translating gives CASSRQGTGANVLTF.

The chain has TRBV5-1 and TRBJ2-5, with no clear D. Germline V CDR1 and CDR2: SGHRS, YFSETQ. Trimming cost V 0 bases and J 5 bases, with 5 bases left between them. There are 12 residues in the CDR3. CDR3 loop: CASSLDTETQYF. The CDR3 bases are TGCGCCAGCAGCTTGGATACGGAGACCCAGTACTTC.

The chain joins TRBV19 to TRBJ2-3; D is unresolved. The V end was cut by 5 bases, the J end by 0 bases, with 6 bases between. In germline, CDR1 is LNHDA, CDR2 SQIVND (reference sequence). This CDR3 spans 13 amino acids. CDR3 coding DNA: TGTGCCAGTAGTGGATCTAGCACAGATACGCAGTATTTT. As protein: CASSGSSTDTQYF.

The chain is built from TRBV5-1 and TRBJ2-3, with 10 positions matching TRBD2. The CDR3 has 17 residues. The trim removed 3 bases at V and 3 bases at J, leaving 10 bases unmatched. Germline-derived CDR1 and CDR2 are SGHRS and YFSETQ. CDR3 coding DNA: TGCGCCAGCAGCTCGCACCCTAGCGGGAGTGAGACAGATACGCAGTATTTT. Translation gives CASSSHPSGSETDTQYF.